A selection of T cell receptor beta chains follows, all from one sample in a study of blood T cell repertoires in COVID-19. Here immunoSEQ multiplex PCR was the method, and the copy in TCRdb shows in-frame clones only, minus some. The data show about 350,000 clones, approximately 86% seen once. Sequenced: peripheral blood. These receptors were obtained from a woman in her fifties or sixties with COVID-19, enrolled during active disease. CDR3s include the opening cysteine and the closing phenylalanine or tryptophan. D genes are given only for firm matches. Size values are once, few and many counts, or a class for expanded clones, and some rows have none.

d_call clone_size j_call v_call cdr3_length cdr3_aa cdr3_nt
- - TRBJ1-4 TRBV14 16 CASSQASGSGNEKLFF TGTGCCAGCAGCCAAGCGTCAGGGTCTGGAAATGAAAAACTGTTTTTT
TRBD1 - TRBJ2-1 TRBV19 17 CASSIARDRKAYNEQFF TGTGCCAGTAGTATAGCACGGGACAGGAAGGCCTACAATGAGCAGTTCTTC
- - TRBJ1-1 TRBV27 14 CASSFTALDTEAFF TGTGCCAGCAGTTTCACAGCTTTGGACACTGAAGCTTTCTTT
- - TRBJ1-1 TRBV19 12 CASMGNRGEAFF TGTGCCAGTATGGGGAACCGGGGTGAAGCTTTCTTT
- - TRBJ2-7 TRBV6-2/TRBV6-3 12 CASSGLLDEQYF TGTGCCAGCAGTGGCCTCTTGGACGAGCAGTACTTC
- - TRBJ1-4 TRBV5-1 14 CASSLRGTNEKLFF TGCGCCAGCAGCTTGAGGGGGACTAATGAAAAACTGTTTTTT
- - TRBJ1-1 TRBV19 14 CASSIGSGDTEAFF TGTGCCAGTAGTATAGGGTCCGGGGACACTGAAGCTTTCTTT
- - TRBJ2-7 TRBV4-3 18 CASSQGGGLDDITYEQYF TGCGCCAGCAGCCAAGGCGGCGGGCTTGACGATATTACCTACGAGCAGTACTTC
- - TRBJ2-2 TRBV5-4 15 CASSLDTPVAGELFF TGTGCCAGCAGCTTGGACACCCCCGTGGCCGGGGAGCTGTTTTTT
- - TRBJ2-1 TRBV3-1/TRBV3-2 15 CASSPMYVRGNEQFF TGTGCCAGCAGCCCTATGTACGTTCGGGGCAATGAGCAGTTCTTC
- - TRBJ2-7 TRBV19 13 CASSLGLLYEQYF TGTGCCAGTAGTCTCGGACTCCTCTACGAGCAGTACTTC
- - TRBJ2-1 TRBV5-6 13 CASSLYGGNEQFF TGTGCCAGCAGCTTATATGGCGGCAATGAGCAGTTCTTC
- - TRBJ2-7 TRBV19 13 CASSIQGYREQYF TGTGCCAGTAGTATACAGGGTTATAGGGAGCAGTACTTC
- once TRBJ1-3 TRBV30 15 CAWTLPVSSGNTIYF TGTGCCTGGACCCTCCCGGTGAGCTCTGGAAACACCATATATTTT
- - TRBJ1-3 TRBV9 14 CASSVVQTADTIYF TGTGCCAGCAGCGTGGTTCAAACGGCGGACACCATATATTTT
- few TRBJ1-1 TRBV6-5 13 CASSRLMNTEAFF TGTGCCAGCAGTCGCCTAATGAACACTGAAGCTTTCTTT
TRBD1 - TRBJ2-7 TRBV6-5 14 CASSRGQGWYEQYF TGTGCCAGCAGCCGCGGACAGGGGTGGTACGAGCAGTACTTC
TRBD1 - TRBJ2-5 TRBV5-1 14 CASSLGQGEETQYF TGCGCCAGCAGCCTGGGACAGGGGGAAGAGACCCAGTACTTC
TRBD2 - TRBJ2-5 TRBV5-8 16 CASSRGRAGGLETQYF TGTGCCAGCAGCCGTGGCAGAGCGGGGGGCCTGGAGACCCAGTACTTC
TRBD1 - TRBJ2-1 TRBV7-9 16 CASSLALYRGIDEQFF TGTGCCAGCAGCTTAGCGCTATACAGGGGGATCGATGAGCAGTTCTTC